The 19 T cell receptor beta chains given below trace back to one sample, sequenced in a study of immune evolution from preneoplasia to lung adenocarcinoma. Data came from immunoSEQ multiplex PCR; TCRdb stores just in-frame clones and leaves some out. Of several thousand clones listed, around 80% are singletons. Material for sequencing was FFPE adjacent normal lung tissue. The receptors stem from a person aged 60 to 85 with lung adenocarcinoma.

This chain joins TRBV4-1 and TRBJ2-5, with TRBD2 matching 8 bases. From germline, CDR1 is MGHRA and CDR2 YSYEKL. The CDR3 runs 14 residues. V gave up 5 bases and J gave up 1 base; unmatched junction bases: 3. The CDR3 DNA reads as TGCGCCAGCAGCGCTAGCGGGCCCCAAGAGACCCAGTACTTC. Translating it yields CASSASGPQETQYF.

V gene TRBV2 combines with J gene TRBJ1-1, with D possibly being TRBD1 (5 bases). The CDR3 spans 13 residues. V lost 4 bases and J 4 bases, leaving 10 bases between the germline ends. CDR1 is SNHLY, CDR2 FYNNEI, per germline. The CDR3 DNA follows: TGTGCCAGCAGTGTTTCGGGGGGCACTGAAGCTTTCTTT. Amino acid sequence: CASSVSGGTEAFF.

This chain connects TRBV19 to TRBJ1-1; D possibly corresponds to TRBD1 (5 bases). CDR3 length: 12 residues. Germline V CDR1 and CDR2: LNHDA, SQIVND (reference sequence). Trimming stripped 7 bases from V and 7 bases from J, with 13 bases between. CDR3 coding DNA: TGTGCCAGTACCCTAGGGACGATTGAAGCTTTCTTT. Encoded protein: CASTLGTIEAFF.

A few counts support this clone. This rearrangement joins TRBV29-1 to TRBJ2-1, with D possibly matching TRBD2 (5 bases). Trimming pared 1 base from V and 8 bases from J, leaving 12 bases between. Germline CDR1 and CDR2: SQVTM and ANQGSEA. The CDR3 loop spans 13 amino acids. The CDR3: CSVEGPVGDEQFF. The CDR3 DNA reads TGCAGCGTTGAAGGGCCAGTCGGGGATGAGCAGTTCTTC.

The chain has TRBV5-3 and TRBJ1-1, with D hard to call. TRBV5-3 is filed as an ORF, its function uncertain. With 0 bases removed from V and 3 bases from J, the gap between germline ends came to 9 bases. CDR3 length equals 14 residues. The CDR3 protein is CARSLGGMDTEAFF. DNA for the CDR3: TGTGCCAGAAGCTTGGGAGGGATGGACACTGAAGCTTTCTTT.

This clone has just one count. V gene TRBV29-1 combines with J gene TRBJ2-5; a possible D gene is TRBD2 (6 bases). With 6 bases removed from V and 3 bases from J, the gap between germline ends came to 17 bases. This CDR3 comprises 14 residues. Germline loops: CDR1 SQVTM, CDR2 ANQGSEA. The CDR3 is CSVDRLRGKETQYF. The CDR3 DNA reads TGCAGCGTCGATCGACTTCGCGGGAAAGAGACCCAGTACTTC. Drawing the rest from reference TRBV29-1 and TRBJ2-5, the complete variable domain is SAVISQKPSRDICQRGTSLTIQCQVDSQVTMMFWYRQQPGQSLTLIATANQGSEATYESGFVIDKFPISRPNLTFSTLTVSNMSPEDSSIYLCSVDRLRGKETQYFGPGTRLLVL.

This clone was counted between two and nine times. The chain combines TRBV7-2 with TRBJ1-2, with TRBD1 as a possible D gene (6 bases). This CDR3 spans 14 amino acids. The germline CDR1 and CDR2 sequences are SGHTA and FQGNSA. Trimming pared 5 bases from V and 0 bases from J, leaving 10 bases between. The CDR3: CASSPGTTNYGYTF. The CDR3 DNA follows: TGTGCCAGCAGCCCCGGGACAACTAACTATGGCTACACCTTC.

V is TRBV27 and J is TRBJ2-1, with D tentatively TRBD1 (6 bases). Looked up from germline, CDR1 is MNHEY and CDR2 is SMNVEV (reference sequence). V was shortened by 6 bases and J by 9 bases, with 18 bases between the two germline ends. The length of the CDR3 is 14 residues. Here the CDR3 DNA reads TGTGCCAGCAGCACAGGGTTCGGAAGAGGTGAGCAGTTCTTC. This sequence encodes CASSTGFGRGEQFF.

CDR3 bases: TGTGCCAGCTCAACGTCCGGGACGGGGAACACTGAAGCTTTCTTT. Translating gives CASSTSGTGNTEAFF. V is TRBV18 and J is TRBJ1-1; D is perhaps TRBD1 (5 bases). Trimming cost V 5 bases and J 1 base, with 14 bases left between them. Germline V lookup: CDR1 KGHSH, CDR2 LQKENI. The CDR3 sequence is 15 residues long.

The J gene is TRBJ2-5, the V gene TRBV4-1, with D unresolved. This CDR3 is 15 amino acids long. V shed 6 bases and J shed 2 bases, with 16 bases lying between them. Looked up from germline, CDR1 is MGHRA and CDR2 is YSYEKL. CDR3 coding DNA: TGCGCCAGCAGTCGGACGGCTTTCCCGCAAGAGACCCAGTACTTC. Its translation: CASSRTAFPQETQYF.

CDR3 protein: CAISKDGNSGNTIYF. CDR3 nucleotides: TGTGCCATCAGTAAGGACGGAAACTCTGGAAACACCATATATTTT. The V gene is TRBV10-3, the J gene TRBJ1-3, with D uncertain. V lost 5 bases, J lost 0 bases, and 11 bases lay in between. The CDR3 extends over 15 amino acids. CDR1 and CDR2 (germline): ENHRY, SYGVKD.

The rearrangement links TRBV7-9 to TRBJ2-7; D uncertain. Germline V lookup: CDR1 SEHNR, CDR2 FQNEAQ (reference sequence). Trimming took off 5 bases at V and 0 bases at J, with 17 bases between the two ends. This CDR3 is built from 16 residues. CDR3 in DNA: TGTGCCAGCAGCCCCGGGTTCGGAACCCACTCCTACGAGCAGTACTTC. Protein product: CASSPGFGTHSYEQYF.

The chain recombines TRBV28 with TRBJ1-3; D might be TRBD1 (6 bases). Germline V gene data show CDR1 as MDHEN and CDR2 as SYDVKM. Trimming left V 7 bases short and J 2 bases short, with 15 bases between. CDR3 length equals 15 residues. CDR3 amino acids: CASNSQGRTGNTIYF. The CDR3 DNA reads as TGTGCCAGCAATTCACAGGGAAGGACTGGAAACACCATATATTTT. The variable domain in full, with the rest retrieved from reference TRBV28 and TRBJ1-3, is DVKVTQSSRYLVKRTGEKVFLECVQDMDHENMFWYRQDPGLGLRLIYFSYDVKMKEKGDIPEGYSVSREKKERFSLILESASTNQTSMYLCASNSQGRTGNTIYFGEGSWLTVV.

This clone turned up a few times. The genes are TRBV7-2 and TRBJ2-7, with 13 bases matching TRBD2. V lost 4 bases, J lost 7 bases, and 7 bases stayed unmatched. CDR1 SGHTA and CDR2 FQGNSA come from the germline V gene. This CDR3 spans 15 amino acids. CDR3 sequence reads: CASSSRTSGSREQYF. The DNA of the CDR3 is TGTGCCAGCAGCTCCCGGACTAGCGGGAGCAGGGAGCAGTACTTC.

This rearrangement joins TRBV27 to TRBJ2-7, with 8 bases matching TRBD2. CDR1 is MNHEY, CDR2 SMNVEV, per germline (reference sequence). V gave up 1 base and J gave up 2 bases; unmatched junction bases: 4. The CDR3 totals 15 residues. The CDR3 region has the DNA TGTGCCAGCAGTTTATTGCGGGAGGTAACCTACGAGCAGTACTTC. This gives the protein CASSLLREVTYEQYF.

J is TRBJ2-1 and V is TRBV9; D call uncertain. This CDR3 comprises 15 residues. CDR1 and CDR2 from the germline V gene are SGDLS and YYNGEE. The V gene lost 3 bases and the J gene lost 0 bases, with 10 bases spanning the gap. The CDR3 bases are TGTGCCAGCAGCGCGGGCGTTTTCTCCTACAATGAGCAGTTCTTC. Its protein is CASSAGVFSYNEQFF.

The J gene is TRBJ2-2, the V gene TRBV30; possibly TRBD2 for D (7 bases). The CDR3 totals 16 residues. CDR1 is GTSNPN and CDR2 is SVGIG in the germline V gene (reference sequence). The V gene lost 4 bases and the J gene lost 6 bases, with 21 bases spanning the gap. The CDR3 is CAWMGWGRAGAGELFF. In nucleotides, the CDR3 is TGTGCCTGGATGGGATGGGGGAGGGCAGGGGCCGGGGAGCTGTTTTTT.

This clone was counted only a few times. The V gene is TRBV7-8, the J gene TRBJ2-5; D uncertain. V was shortened by 1 base and J by 5 bases, with 11 bases between the two germline ends. Germline CDR1 SGHVS, CDR2 FQNEAQ. The CDR3 length is 14 residues. The CDR3 loop is CASSLGSKGETQYF. Written as DNA, the CDR3 is TGTGCCAGCAGCTTAGGTTCTAAAGGGGAGACCCAGTACTTC.

The chain joins TRBV5-4 to TRBJ2-2; D possibly matches TRBD1 or TRBD2 (5 bases each). Trimming took off 5 bases at V and 6 bases at J, with 5 bases between the two ends. CDR1 and CDR2 from the germline V gene are SGHNT and YYREEE (reference sequence). CDR3 length: 11 residues. Here the CDR3 reads CASRGPGELFF. CDR3 nucleotide sequence: TGTGCCAGCAGGGGACCCGGGGAGCTGTTTTTT.